The rows below give T cell receptor beta chains drawn from one sample of a study of blood T cell repertoires in COVID-19. TCRdb keeps only in-frame clones here, not all; method: immunoSEQ multiplex PCR. The table lists roughly 260,000 clones, roughly 82% of them singletons. The specimen sequenced was peripheral blood. These receptors came from a woman of 80 years or more with active or convalescent COVID-19. CDR3s include the opening cysteine and the closing phenylalanine or tryptophan. D genes are given only for firm matches. Not every row has a clone size; where given, it reads once, few, many or a size class.

>NA|TRBJ1-1|NA|TRBV6-5
CASSRAGEVNTEAFF
TGTGCCAGCAGTCGAGCAGGGGAAGTGAACACTGAAGCTTTCTTT
>NA|TRBJ1-3|NA|TRBV3-1/TRBV3-2
CASSQERVNGNTIYF
TGTGCCAGCAGCCAAGAACGGGTTAACGGAAACACCATATATTTT
>NA|TRBJ1-6|NA|TRBV4-2
CASSQSPGADNSPLHF
TGTGCCAGCAGCCAATCCCCAGGGGCTGATAATTCACCCCTCCACTTT
>NA|TRBJ1-5|NA|TRBV19
CASTRRSGNSNQPQHF
TGTGCCAGTACAAGGCGGTCAGGGAATAGCAATCAGCCCCAGCATTTT
>NA|TRBJ2-2|NA|TRBV30
CAWSPGGHTGELFF
TGTGCCTGGAGTCCAGGGGGGCACACCGGGGAGCTGTTTTTT
>NA|TRBJ2-2|NA|TRBV4-1
CASSEQASGAYTGELFF
TGCGCCAGCAGCGAACAAGCGTCGGGAGCCTACACCGGGGAGCTGTTTTTT
>NA|TRBJ1-2|TRBD1|TRBV9
CASSKTGPYGYTF
TGTGCCAGCAGCAAGACAGGGCCTTATGGCTACACCTTC
>NA|TRBJ2-5|NA|TRBV5-1
CASSFRLSQETQYF
TGCGCCAGCAGCTTCAGGCTCTCCCAAGAGACCCAGTACTTC
>NA|TRBJ1-2|NA|TRBV7-2
CASSPRQSNYGYTF
TGTGCCAGCAGCCCAAGACAGTCAAACTATGGCTACACCTTC
>NA|TRBJ2-3|TRBD1|TRBV7-9
CASSFSQGASTQYF
TGTGCCAGCAGCTTCTCGCAGGGGGCGAGTACGCAGTATTTT
>NA|TRBJ2-2|NA|TRBV28
CASSPERGRFGELFF
TGTGCCAGCAGTCCGGAGCGAGGCAGATTCGGGGAGCTGTTTTTT
>few|TRBJ2-2|NA|TRBV7-8
CASSRGLENTGELFF
TGTGCCAGCAGCCGGGGACTCGAGAACACCGGGGAGCTGTTTTTT
>NA|TRBJ2-1|NA|TRBV24-1
CATRGDIYNEQFF
TGTGCCACCAGGGGGGACATTTACAATGAGCAGTTCTTC
>NA|TRBJ1-2|TRBD1|TRBV10-3
CATTEQTTGAYTF
TGTGCCACCACTGAACAAACCACAGGGGCCTACACCTTC
>once|TRBJ1-6|NA|TRBV19
CASSTQTRGSPLHF
TGTGCCAGTAGTACACAGACCCGGGGGTCACCCCTCCACTTT
>NA|TRBJ1-2|NA|TRBV7-2
CASSSAARGYTF
TGTGCCAGCTCCTCAGCGGCGCGCGGCTACACCTTC
>NA|TRBJ1-2|TRBD1|TRBV5-1
CASSLAGTGGADGYTF
TGCGCCAGCAGCTTGGCCGGAACAGGGGGCGCGGATGGCTACACCTTC
>NA|TRBJ2-7|TRBD1|TRBV11-2
CASSPGTGSSYEQYF
TGTGCCAGCAGCCCTGGGACAGGGAGCTCCTACGAGCAGTACTTC
>few|TRBJ2-2|NA|TRBV3-1/TRBV3-2
CASSQRGVSTGELFF
TGTGCCAGCAGCCAGCGGGGAGTAAGTACCGGGGAGCTGTTTTTT
>NA|TRBJ1-1|NA|TRBV3-1/TRBV3-2
CASSSRIRGGTEAFF
TGTGCCAGCAGCTCAAGGATACGGGGAGGAACTGAAGCTTTCTTT
>once|TRBJ2-4|NA|TRBV2
CASSETRDTLTNF
TGTGCCAGCAGTGAAACGAGGGACACCCTTACTAACTTC
>NA|TRBJ2-3|NA|TRBV15
CATSRDLGVTDTQYF
TGTGCCACCAGCAGAGATCTAGGGGTCACAGATACGCAGTATTTT
>NA|TRBJ1-5|NA|TRBV10-3
CAISESGPGNQPQHF
TGTGCCATCAGTGAATCAGGGCCGGGCAATCAGCCCCAGCATTTT
>NA|TRBJ2-7|TRBD2|TRBV29-1
CSVGRSGISYEQYF
TGCAGCGTTGGGCGCAGCGGGATAAGCTACGAGCAGTACTTC
>NA|TRBJ1-5|NA|TRBV12-3/TRBV12-4
CASSLASNQPQHF
TGTGCCAGCAGTTTGGCATCCAATCAGCCCCAGCATTTT
>few|TRBJ1-6|TRBD1|TRBV7-9
CASSLADRGRSLLHF
TGTGCCAGCAGCTTAGCTGACAGGGGGCGATCTCTCCTCCACTTT
>NA|TRBJ2-1|NA|TRBV5-1
CASTPGIGNEQFF
TGCGCCAGCACCCCGGGGATCGGCAATGAGCAGTTCTTC
>NA|TRBJ2-1|NA|TRBV5-4
CASSLGQASYNEQFF
TGTGCCAGCAGCTTGGGACAGGCCTCTTACAATGAGCAGTTCTTC
>few|TRBJ1-5|NA|TRBV19
CASSTQGGQPQHF
TGTGCCAGTAGTACACAAGGAGGGCAGCCCCAGCATTTT
>NA|TRBJ1-2|TRBD1|TRBV3-1/TRBV3-2
CASSQNRGAGYGYTF
TGTGCCAGCAGCCAGAACAGGGGGGCGGGCTATGGCTACACCTTC
>NA|TRBJ1-1|NA|TRBV5-1
CASSWDGRVANTEAFF
TGCGCCAGCAGCTGGGACGGGAGGGTAGCCAACACTGAAGCTTTCTTT
>NA|TRBJ1-6|TRBD1|TRBV10-3
CAITPGGESPLHF
TGTGCCATCACCCCAGGGGGCGAGTCGCCCCTCCACTTT
>NA|TRBJ1-3|TRBD1|TRBV5-6
CASSFGTGTGNTIYF
TGTGCCAGCAGCTTCGGGACAGGGACTGGAAACACCATATATTTT
>NA|TRBJ2-5|NA|TRBV2
CASSVRETQYF
TGTGCCAGCAGTGTCCGGGAGACCCAGTACTTC
>NA|TRBJ1-3|TRBD1|TRBV28
CASRGWGTGVSGNTIYF
TGTGCCAGCAGAGGGTGGGGGACAGGGGTCTCTGGAAACACCATATATTTT
>NA|TRBJ2-2|NA|TRBV19
CASSLTGNTGELFF
TGTGCCAGTAGTCTCACAGGGAACACCGGGGAGCTGTTTTTT
>NA|TRBJ1-2|NA|TRBV7-2
CASSLGRQNTF
TGTGCCAGCAGCTTAGGGCGACAAAACACCTTC
>NA|TRBJ2-3|NA|TRBV24-1
CATSSNQIRTDTQYF
TGTGCCACCAGTTCCAATCAGATTCGCACAGATACGCAGTATTTT
>NA|TRBJ2-7|NA|TRBV5-1
CASSLTSYEQYF
TGCGCCAGCAGCTTGACGAGCTACGAGCAGTACTTC
>once|TRBJ1-5|NA|TRBV7-6
CASSLSLGSGNQPQHF
TGTGCCAGCAGCTTATCCCTGGGGTCAGGGAATCAGCCCCAGCATTTT
>once|TRBJ1-2|NA|TRBV5-6
CASSSPRAAYGYTF
TGTGCCAGCAGCTCGCCCAGGGCGGCCTATGGCTACACCTTC
>NA|TRBJ1-3|NA|TRBV6-5
CASHRGGGNTIYF
TGTGCCAGCCATAGGGGAGGGGGAAACACCATATATTTT
>NA|TRBJ1-2|NA|TRBV6-8
CASSHDRGIEFGYGYTF
TGTGCCAGCAGCCATGACCGGGGGATTGAGTTTGGGTATGGCTACACCTTC
>NA|TRBJ2-2|TRBD1|TRBV5-1
CASSLAGTGGTGELFF
TGCGCCAGCAGCTTGGCCGGGACAGGGGGCACCGGGGAGCTGTTTTTT
>once|TRBJ2-2|NA|TRBV6-4
CASSAGQGSGELFF
TGTGCCAGCAGTGCCGGGCAGGGGTCCGGGGAGCTGTTTTTT